This entry lists 29 T cell receptor beta chains sequenced from one sample in a study of human T cells and chemical hapten exposure. The sample's time point: patch test 3, about 24 weeks after DPC sensitization. Treatment meaning: therapeutic diphenylcyclopropenone sensitization with weekly scalp DPC. TCRdb independently ran MiXCR on the RACE reads; one entry per CDR3 protein. Of some 170,000 distinct CDR3 sequences in the sample, roughly a quarter are singletons; the top ten hold roughly 2%. Sample: whole blood, taken in connection with sensitization to the hapten diphenylcyclopropenone (DPC). Receptors were obtained from a woman under 30 with alopecia areata. Some clones in this sample may be carry-over from other donors' samples.

This clonotype was observed a handful of times. This chain connects TRBV12-3 or TRBV12-4 to TRBJ2-3; TRBD1 agrees at 7 bases. The CDR3 is 13 amino acids. The V segment lost 6 bases and the J segment 0 bases; nucleotides outside the gene matches: 0. DNA of the CDR3: TGTGCCAGCAGACAGGGGAGCACAGATACGCAGTATTTT. Its translation: CASRQGSTDTQYF.

This clonotype was found a few times. The chain carries TRBV7-2 and TRBJ2-6, with D perhaps matching TRBD2 (6 bases). Trimming removed 4 bases at V and 0 bases at J, with 13 bases between. The CDR3 loop spans 17 amino acids. Per the germline V gene, CDR1 is SGHTA and CDR2 is FQGNSA. The CDR3 spells CASSSKGLISGANVLTF. In DNA, the CDR3 is TGTGCCAGCAGCTCCAAGGGACTCATCTCTGGGGCCAACGTCCTGACTTTC. The whole variable domain, filled in from reference TRBV7-2 and TRBJ2-6, reads GAGVSQSPSNKVTEKGKDVELRCDPISGHTALYWYRQSLGQGLEFLIYFQGNSAPDKSGLPSDRFSAERTGGSVSTLTIQRTQQEDSAVYLCASSSKGLISGANVLTFGAGSRLTVL.

The V and J genes are TRBV2 and TRBJ1-5, with TRBD1 matching 9 bases. J was trimmed by 6 bases and V by 4 bases; bases with no gene match: 7. The CDR3 length is 15 residues. Germline V gives CDR1 SNHLY, CDR2 FYNNEI. DNA of the CDR3: TGTGCCAGCAGTGCTGGACAGGGGTATTTTCAGCCCCAGCATTTT. This encodes CASSAGQGYFQPQHF.

The V call is TRBV7-2, the J call TRBJ2-7; D remains unclear. This CDR3 has 14 amino acids. V lost 2 bases and J 0 bases, leaving 8 bases between the germline ends. In germline, CDR1 is SGHTA, CDR2 FQGNSA. CDR3: CASSLFGSSYEQYF. CDR3 nucleotides: TGTGCCAGCAGCTTATTTGGCAGCTCCTACGAGCAGTACTTC.

Only a few counts were recorded for this clonotype. This chain links TRBV2 with TRBJ2-1, with TRBD2 matching 9 bases. This CDR3 contains 14 residues. Unmatched junction bases numbered 5, after V lost 4 bases and J lost 7 bases. Per the germline V gene, CDR1 is SNHLY and CDR2 is FYNNEI. CDR3 sequence: CASSAAGGPNEQFF. CDR3 coding DNA: TGTGCCAGCAGTGCTGCGGGGGGGCCAAATGAGCAGTTCTTC.

The chain links TRBV7-2 to TRBJ2-7, with D tentatively TRBD1 (5 bases). V gave up 5 bases and J gave up 6 bases, with 20 bases separating them. The CDR3 runs to 15 residues. Germline V gives CDR1 SGHTA, CDR2 FQGNSA. CDR3 in amino acids: CASSPIGRQGAEQYF. Written as DNA, the CDR3 is TGTGCCAGCAGCCCGATAGGGCGCCAGGGCGCCGAGCAGTACTTC.

This sequence joins TRBV5-4 and TRBJ1-1; TRBD1 matches 7 bases. The junction had 6 bases not matched to a gene; V was cut back by 4 bases and J by 0 bases. The CDR3 is 15 residues long. The germline V gene has CDR1 SGHNT and CDR2 YYREEE (reference sequence). The CDR3 bases are TGTGCCAGCAGCCCGGGACAGCTCATGAACACTGAAGCTTTCTTT. This gives the protein CASSPGQLMNTEAFF.

This clonotype was counted ten times or more. The V call is TRBV18, the J call TRBJ2-4; D is perhaps TRBD2 (5 bases). V lost 6 bases to trimming and J lost 4 bases, with 10 bases between them. Germline CDR1 KGHSH, CDR2 LQKENI. This CDR3 is built from 13 residues. This chain's CDR3 is CASSSGEKNIQYF. In nucleotides, the CDR3 is TGTGCCAGCTCGAGCGGTGAGAAAAACATTCAGTACTTC.

This chain joins TRBV20-1 and TRBJ1-1; 11 bases map to TRBD1. Germline CDR1 and CDR2: DFQATT and SNEGSKA (reference sequence). The CDR3 consists of 12 residues. The V gene end was trimmed by 6 bases and the J gene end by 7 bases; junction bases not matched to a gene: 4. The CDR3 is CSARTGGYEAFF. The DNA for the CDR3 is TGCAGTGCCCGGACAGGGGGCTATGAAGCTTTCTTT.

There are a few counts of this clonotype. This chain joins TRBV4-1 and TRBJ1-6, with D possibly TRBD1 on 6 matching bases. Trimming shortened V by 1 base and J by 7 bases, and 14 bases separated the two germline ends. The CDR3 loop spans 16 amino acids. CDR1 is MGHRA and CDR2 is YSYEKL in the germline V gene. CDR3 bases: TGCGCCAGCAGCCAAGTACAGGGCTCCCTGAATTCACCCCTCCACTTT. Translating gives CASSQVQGSLNSPLHF.

V gene TRBV7-2 combines with J gene TRBJ2-1; D may correspond to TRBD1 or TRBD2 (5 bases each). Germline CDR1 SGHTA, CDR2 FQGNSA. The CDR3 sequence is 16 residues long. Trimming cost V 7 bases and J 3 bases, with 19 bases left between them. CDR3: CASMFIVGEHYNEQFF. CDR3 bases: TGTGCCAGCATGTTTATTGTGGGGGAACACTACAATGAGCAGTTCTTC.

The chain combines TRBV5-1 with TRBJ2-7; D gene ambiguous. Germline assignment: CDR1 SGHRS and CDR2 YFSETQ. V gave up 4 bases and J gave up 9 bases, with 11 bases separating them. This CDR3 is 11 amino acids long. The CDR3 protein is CASSDTDLQYF. The DNA of the CDR3 is TGCGCCAGCAGCGACACAGACTTGCAGTACTTC.

The chain employs TRBV5-1 and TRBJ2-2; D is undetermined. The CDR3 covers 15 residues. Germline assignment: CDR1 SGHRS and CDR2 YFSETQ. The V gene lost 0 bases and the J gene lost 0 bases, with 6 bases spanning the gap. CDR3 amino acids: CASSLGNPNTGELFF. CDR3 sequence (DNA): TGCGCCAGCAGCTTGGGCAATCCGAACACCGGGGAGCTGTTTTTT.

The sample holds a few counts of this clonotype. The chain carries TRBV7-9 and TRBJ2-1; D not resolved. The germline CDR1 and CDR2 sequences are SEHNR and FQNEAQ (reference sequence). V lost 5 bases, J lost 7 bases, and 18 bases lay in between. CDR3 length: 15 amino acids. The CDR3 loop is CASSPLGVVGNEQFF. The CDR3, as DNA: TGTGCCAGCAGCCCGCTTGGGGTAGTCGGGAATGAGCAGTTCTTC. Looking up the rest from reference TRBV7-9 and TRBJ2-1 gives the full variable domain: DTGVSQNPRHKITKRGQNVTFRCDPISEHNRLYWYRQTLGQGPEFLTYFQNEAQLEKSRLLSDRFSAERPKGSFSTLEIQRTEQGDSAMYLCASSPLGVVGNEQFFGPGTRLTVL.

There are a few counts of this clonotype. The rearrangement joins TRBV28 to TRBJ1-4; D uncertain. Trimming shortened V by 6 bases and J by 7 bases, and 18 bases separated the two germline ends. Germline V gene data show CDR1 as MDHEN and CDR2 as SYDVKM. There are 15 residues in the CDR3. CDR3 protein: CASSTRTNQREKLFF. The CDR3 coding sequence is TGTGCCAGCAGCACCCGGACCAACCAGCGTGAAAAACTGTTTTTT.

At least ten counts were recorded for this clonotype. Here the CDR3 reads CASSLRGQPTDTQYF. CDR3 nucleotides: TGTGCCAGCAGCTTAAGGGGCCAGCCCACAGATACGCAGTATTTT. The chain is built from TRBV11-2 and TRBJ2-3; possible D gene TRBD1, 5 bases. Germline-derived CDR1 and CDR2 are SGHAT and FQNNGV. The CDR3 is 15 amino acids. Between the trimmed V and J ends, which lost 2 bases and 2 bases, there was a span of 11 bases.

This sequence joins TRBV27 and TRBJ1-2; no reliable D call. V lost 2 bases and J 0 bases, leaving 10 bases between the germline ends. The CDR3 extends over 15 amino acids. In germline, CDR1 is MNHEY, CDR2 SMNVEV (reference sequence). Here the CDR3 reads CASSLKPRANYGYTF. The CDR3 DNA reads TGTGCCAGCAGTTTAAAACCGCGAGCTAACTATGGCTACACCTTC.

Note on this clonotype: As the CDR3 is not closed by the conserved phenylalanine or tryptophan, this likely results from a read error. The DNA is omitted, as the CDR3 cannot be located on it reliably, and the CDR3 follows TCRdb's listing. This chain's CDR3 is CSARATGTLSS. V and J are TRBV20-1 and TRBJ2-7; TRBD1 is the table's D call, not checked against the DNA. The CDR3 has 11 residues if both end residues are counted. Germline V gene lookup returns CDR1 DFQATT and CDR2 SNEGSKA (reference sequence).

This clonotype was seen many times. The V call is TRBV7-9, the J call TRBJ2-5, with 8 bases aligning to TRBD2. Germline CDR1 reads SEHNR; CDR2 reads FQNEAQ (reference sequence). The CDR3 length is 18 residues. V shed 4 bases and J 2 bases; nucleotides not matched to a gene: 15. The CDR3 reads CASSSPGRSSGNQETQYF. The CDR3 DNA follows: TGTGCCAGCAGCTCCCCCGGAAGGAGTAGCGGGAATCAAGAGACCCAGTACTTC.

The V and J genes are TRBV7-2 and TRBJ2-3; TRBD1 aligns across 8 bases. The germline gives CDR1 SGHTA, CDR2 FQGNSA. The V gene end was trimmed by 8 bases and the J gene end by 0 bases; junction bases not matched to a gene: 4. This CDR3 comprises 14 residues. The CDR3: CASVDRGSTDTQYF. For the CDR3, the DNA is TGTGCCAGCGTTGACAGGGGAAGCACAGATACGCAGTATTTT.

This chain connects TRBV28 to TRBJ2-1, with 7 bases fitting TRBD2. Germline CDR1 and CDR2: MDHEN and SYDVKM. Trimming cost V 5 bases and J 5 bases; bases outside gene matches: 6. This CDR3 comprises 14 residues. This CDR3 is CASSLGAGHNEQFF. CDR3 nucleotides: TGTGCCAGCAGTCTAGGAGCGGGGCACAATGAGCAGTTCTTC. The variable domain in full, completed from reference TRBV28 and TRBJ2-1, reads DVKVTQSSRYLVKRTGEKVFLECVQDMDHENMFWYRQDPGLGLRLIYFSYDVKMKEKGDIPEGYSVSREKKERFSLILESASTNQTSMYLCASSLGAGHNEQFFGPGTRLTVL.

The genes are TRBV20-1 and TRBJ2-4; no reliable D call. Germline CDR1 is DFQATT and CDR2 is SNEGSKA (reference sequence). Trimming left V 7 bases short and J 3 bases short, with 13 bases between. The CDR3 contains 13 residues. CDR3 amino acids: CSERYRGKNIQYF. Here the CDR3 DNA reads TGCAGTGAGAGGTACCGTGGCAAAAACATTCAGTACTTC.

The chain recombines TRBV15 with TRBJ1-1; D possibly corresponds to TRBD1 (5 bases). Trimming took off 6 bases at V and 5 bases at J, with 13 bases between the two ends. The CDR3 length is 13 residues. Germline lookup yields CDR1 LNHNV and CDR2 YYDKDF (reference sequence). CDR3 nucleotide sequence: TGTGCCACCAGTCAGGGTAGTGTGACTGAAGCTTTCTTT. Translation: CATSQGSVTEAFF.

The J gene is TRBJ1-1, the V gene TRBV7-2, with unresolved D. V was pared by 2 bases and J by 4 bases, with 8 bases between. The CDR3 length is 13 residues. Per the germline V gene, CDR1 is SGHTA and CDR2 is FQGNSA. This CDR3 reads CASSLTALTEAFF. CDR3 in DNA: TGTGCCAGCAGCTTAACAGCCCTCACTGAAGCTTTCTTT.

In this sample, this clonotype turned up a few times. J is TRBJ1-1 and V is TRBV5-1; D is undetermined. Germline V lookup: CDR1 SGHRS, CDR2 YFSETQ. Trimming stripped 3 bases from V and 6 bases from J, with 12 bases between. This CDR3 region has 13 residues. For the CDR3, the DNA is TGCGCCAGCAGCTACGACGGGCTCGCTGAAGCTTTCTTT. Protein sequence: CASSYDGLAEAFF. Full variable domain (outside the CDR3, taken from reference TRBV5-1 and TRBJ1-1): KAGVTQTPRYLIKTRGQQVTLSCSPISGHRSVSWYQQTPGQGLQFLFEYFSETQRNKGNFPGRFSGRQFSNSRSEMNVSTLELGDSALYLCASSYDGLAEAFFGQGTRLTVV.

This chain uses TRBV7-2 with TRBJ1-3; D is undetermined. Trimming took 2 bases from V and 2 from J, leaving 7 bases between them. CDR3 length equals 14 residues. CDR1 SGHTA and CDR2 FQGNSA come from the germline V gene. In DNA, the CDR3 is TGTGCCAGCAGCTTAACTGAGGCTGGAAACACCATATATTTT. Protein: CASSLTEAGNTIYF.

The CDR3 protein is CASSQGVPGNQPQHF. The CDR3 DNA sequence: TGCGCCAGCAGCCAAGGAGTTCCTGGCAATCAGCCCCAGCATTTT. The genes are TRBV4-1 and TRBJ1-5; D gene uncertain. Trimming took 1 base from V and 2 from J, leaving 9 bases between them. The CDR3 totals 15 residues. Looked up from germline, CDR1 is MGHRA and CDR2 is YSYEKL.

This clonotype was observed many times. The chain uses TRBV29-1 and TRBJ2-2; 9 nucleotides line up with TRBD1. The CDR3 contains 14 residues. The germline V gene encodes CDR1 SQVTM and CDR2 ANQGSEA. V gave up 6 bases and J gave up 2 bases; unmatched junction bases: 4. For the CDR3, the DNA is TGCAGCGTCGACAGGGGGATAAACACCGGGGAGCTGTTTTTT. This sequence encodes CSVDRGINTGELFF.

The rearrangement joins TRBV20-1 to TRBJ2-1; the match to TRBD2 covers 11 bases. CDR3 length equals 15 residues. V gave up 6 bases and J gave up 3 bases; unmatched junction bases: 7. CDR1 and CDR2 (germline): DFQATT, SNEGSKA (reference sequence). The CDR3: CSAPPLAGDYNEQFF. DNA for the CDR3: TGCAGTGCGCCCCCACTAGCGGGGGACTACAATGAGCAGTTCTTC.